The 4 T cell receptor beta chains presented below share a single source sample, sequenced in a study of cytomegalovirus exposure and HLA in healthy donors. PCR employed 60 Vbeta and 13 Jbeta primers. Here immunoSEQ multiplex PCR was the method, and the copy in TCRdb shows in-frame clones only, minus some. The sample shows approximately 99,000 clones, around 73% of them seen only once. Specimen: PBMCs. The receptor set was obtained from a man aged 35 to 55 in good health and CMV-seronegative.

This clone was detected only a few times. CDR3 DNA sequence: TGCAGCGTGTTGGCCTCCACGGGACTAGCGGGGACCTACGAGCAGTACTTC. Translated, it gives CSVLASTGLAGTYEQYF. The chain links TRBV29-1 to TRBJ2-7; 13 nucleotides align to TRBD2. CDR3 length: 17 residues. Germline V gene lookup returns CDR1 SQVTM and CDR2 ANQGSEA. The J segment lost 2 bases and the V segment lost 6 bases, leaving 13 bases of the junction unmatched.

This chain uses TRBV5-1 with TRBJ1-6, with D possibly being TRBD1 (5 bases). Germline-derived CDR1 and CDR2 are SGHRS and YFSETQ. The CDR3 has 14 residues. V lost 5 bases and J 7 bases, leaving 13 bases between the germline ends. The CDR3 spells CASRSDSTNSPLHF. In DNA form, the CDR3 reads TGCGCCAGCAGATCTGACAGCACGAATTCACCCCTCCACTTT.

The chain has TRBV27 and TRBJ2-1; TRBD2 is a possible D gene (5 bases). The CDR3 is 14 residues long. V was trimmed by 4 bases and J by 9 bases, leaving 16 bases between them. Germline V gene data show CDR1 as MNHEY and CDR2 as SMNVEV (reference sequence). Here the CDR3 DNA reads TGTGCCAGCAGTTACCAGTCTCCTCGGGGTGAGCAGTTCTTC. Protein: CASSYQSPRGEQFF.

CDR3 sequence: CASRPTGVSGNTIYF. CDR3 DNA: TGTGCCAGCAGGCCAACAGGGGTGTCAGGAAACACCATATATTTT. The chain employs TRBV11-2 and TRBJ1-3; 7 bases are shared with TRBD1. The CDR3 length is 15 residues. CDR1 and CDR2 from the germline V gene are SGHAT and FQNNGV. V dropped 6 bases and J dropped 4; count of bases not matched to a gene: 9.